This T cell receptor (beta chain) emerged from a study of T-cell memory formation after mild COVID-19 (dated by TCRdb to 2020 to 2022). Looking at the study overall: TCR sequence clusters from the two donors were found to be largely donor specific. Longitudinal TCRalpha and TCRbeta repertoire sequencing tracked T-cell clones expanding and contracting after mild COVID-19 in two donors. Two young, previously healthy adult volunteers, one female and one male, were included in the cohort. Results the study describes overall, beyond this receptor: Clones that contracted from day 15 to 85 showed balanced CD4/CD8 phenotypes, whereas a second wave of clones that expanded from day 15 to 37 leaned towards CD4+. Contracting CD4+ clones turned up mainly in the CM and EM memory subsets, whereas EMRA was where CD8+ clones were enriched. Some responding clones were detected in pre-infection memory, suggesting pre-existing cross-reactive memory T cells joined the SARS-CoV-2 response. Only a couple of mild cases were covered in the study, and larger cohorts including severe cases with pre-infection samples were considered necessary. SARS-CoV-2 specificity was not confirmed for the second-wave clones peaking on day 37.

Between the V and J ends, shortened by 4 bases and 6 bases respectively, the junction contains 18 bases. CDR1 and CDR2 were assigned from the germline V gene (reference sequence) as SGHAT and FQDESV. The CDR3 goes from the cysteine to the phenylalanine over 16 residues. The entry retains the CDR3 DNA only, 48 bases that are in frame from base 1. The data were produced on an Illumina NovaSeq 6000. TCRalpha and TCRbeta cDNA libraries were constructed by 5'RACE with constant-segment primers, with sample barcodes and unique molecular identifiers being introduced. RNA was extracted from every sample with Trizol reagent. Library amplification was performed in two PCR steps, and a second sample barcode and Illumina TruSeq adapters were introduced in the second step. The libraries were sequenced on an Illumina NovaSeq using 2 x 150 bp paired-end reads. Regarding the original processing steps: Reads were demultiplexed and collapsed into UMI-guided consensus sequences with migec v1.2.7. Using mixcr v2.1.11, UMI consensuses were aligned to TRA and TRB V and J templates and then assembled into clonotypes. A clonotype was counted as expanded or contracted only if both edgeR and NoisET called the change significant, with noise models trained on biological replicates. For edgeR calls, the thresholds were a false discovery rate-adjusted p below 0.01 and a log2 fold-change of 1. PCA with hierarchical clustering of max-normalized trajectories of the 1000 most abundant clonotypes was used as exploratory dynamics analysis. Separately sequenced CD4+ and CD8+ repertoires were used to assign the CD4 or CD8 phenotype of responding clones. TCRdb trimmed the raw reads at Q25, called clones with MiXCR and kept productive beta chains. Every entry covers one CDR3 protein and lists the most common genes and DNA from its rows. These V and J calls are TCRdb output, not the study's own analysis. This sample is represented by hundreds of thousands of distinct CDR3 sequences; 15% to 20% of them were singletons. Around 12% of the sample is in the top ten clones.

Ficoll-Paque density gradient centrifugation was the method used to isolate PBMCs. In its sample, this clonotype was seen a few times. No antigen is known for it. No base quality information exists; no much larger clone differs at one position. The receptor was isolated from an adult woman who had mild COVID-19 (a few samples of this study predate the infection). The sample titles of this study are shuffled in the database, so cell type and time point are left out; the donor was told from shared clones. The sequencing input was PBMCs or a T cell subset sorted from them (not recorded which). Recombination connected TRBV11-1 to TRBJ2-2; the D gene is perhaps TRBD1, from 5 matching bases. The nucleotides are TGTGCCAGCAGCTCGATTACCGGACAAGTAGCCGGGGAGCTGTTTTTT. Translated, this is CASSSITGQVAGELFF.